A single sample gave rise to the 7 T cell receptor beta chains below, sequenced in a study of blood T cell repertoires in COVID-19. The table came from immunoSEQ multiplex PCR; TCRdb's copy has only in-frame clones and leaves some out. The repertoire consists of some 490,000 clones, with approximately 86% occurring once and the leading ten covering under 9.5%. The sequencing input was PBMCs or T cells enriched from blood (not recorded which). The receptor source for this set is a woman in her sixties or seventies who had recovered from COVID-19.

V usage is TRBV27 and J usage is TRBJ1-1; 8 bases align to TRBD1. CDR3 length: 17 amino acids. With 6 bases clipped from V and 0 bases from J, the junction kept 12 bases outside the gene matches. Germline V gives CDR1 MNHEY, CDR2 SMNVEV (reference sequence). The CDR3 DNA follows: TGTGCCAGCAGGGCTGACGGGACAGGCTTCATGAACACTGAAGCTTTCTTT. Translating it yields CASRADGTGFMNTEAFF.

This chain connects TRBV7-2 to TRBJ2-2, with 11 bases aligning to TRBD2. V was clipped by 3 bases and J by 2 bases; unmatched bases: 5. CDR3 size: 17 residues. Germline lookup yields CDR1 SGHTA and CDR2 FQGNSA. The chain's CDR3 is CASSFSSGGLNTGELFF. CDR3 DNA: TGTGCCAGCAGCTTCTCTAGCGGGGGGTTAAACACCGGGGAGCTGTTTTTT.

V usage is TRBV6-4 and J usage is TRBJ2-1, with D perhaps matching TRBD1 (5 bases). The CDR3 length is 15 residues. From germline, CDR1 is MRHNA and CDR2 SNTAGT. V lost 4 bases and J lost 0, with 10 bases in between. DNA of the CDR3: TGTGCCAGCAGTGTACAGGTTGTCTCCTACAATGAGCAGTTCTTC. Protein: CASSVQVVSYNEQFF.

The chain joins TRBV6-5 to TRBJ1-2; 8 nucleotides line up with TRBD1. With 6 bases clipped from V and 4 bases from J, the junction kept 4 bases outside the gene matches. The CDR3 consists of 13 residues. Germline values: CDR1 MNHEY, CDR2 SVGAGI. CDR3 in amino acids: CASRSDRVYGYTF. CDR3 nucleotide sequence: TGTGCCAGCAGGTCGGACAGGGTCTATGGCTACACCTTC.

As concerns this clone: Within the sample, other DNA sequences also encode this same CDR3. The chain carries TRBV5-4 and TRBJ2-5, with TRBD1 matching over 9 bases. From germline, CDR1 is SGHNT and CDR2 YYREEE (reference sequence). The ends lost 3 bases at V and 5 bases at J; junction bases unmatched: 5. The CDR3 has 14 residues. The CDR3 DNA reads as TGTGCCAGCAGCTGGGGACAGGGCGGGGAGACCCAGTACTTC. Protein product: CASSWGQGGETQYF.

V usage is TRBV10-3 and J usage is TRBJ2-7; 9 bases align to TRBD1. Per germline, CDR1 ENHRY and CDR2 SYGVKD. V gave up 4 bases and J gave up 2 bases; unmatched junction bases: 6. The CDR3 is 15 residues long. CDR3 amino acids: CAISGDRDRAYEQYF. CDR3 bases: TGTGCCATCAGTGGGGACCGGGACAGGGCCTACGAGCAGTACTTC.

V usage is TRBV2 and J usage is TRBJ2-7, with no clear D. Germline assignment: CDR1 SNHLY and CDR2 FYNNEI. V was trimmed by 4 bases and J by 0 bases, leaving 7 bases between them. The CDR3 sequence is 13 residues long. CDR3 DNA: TGTGCCAGCAGTGGTCTAAGCTCCTACGAGCAGTACGTC. It yields the protein CASSGLSSYEQYV.